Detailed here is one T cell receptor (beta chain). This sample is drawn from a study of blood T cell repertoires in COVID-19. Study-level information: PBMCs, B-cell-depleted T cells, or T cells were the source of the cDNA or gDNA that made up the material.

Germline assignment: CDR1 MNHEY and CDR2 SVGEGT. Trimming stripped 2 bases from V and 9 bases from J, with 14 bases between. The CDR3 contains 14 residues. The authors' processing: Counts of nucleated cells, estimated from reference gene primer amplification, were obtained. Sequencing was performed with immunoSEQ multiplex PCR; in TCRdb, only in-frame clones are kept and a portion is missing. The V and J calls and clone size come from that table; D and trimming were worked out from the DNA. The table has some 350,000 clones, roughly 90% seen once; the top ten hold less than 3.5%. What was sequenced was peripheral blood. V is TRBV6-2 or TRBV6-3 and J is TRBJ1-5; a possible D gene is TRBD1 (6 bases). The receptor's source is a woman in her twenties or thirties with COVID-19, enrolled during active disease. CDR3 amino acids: CASSYLETGGPQHF. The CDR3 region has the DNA TGTGCCAGCAGTTACCTCGAGACAGGAGGGCCCCAGCATTTT.